The clone carrying this T cell receptor beta chain was seen repeatedly, ten times or more. Amplification yielded TCR beta CDR3 regions, with RNA transcripts as the source. TCR CDR3 regions were first amplified by RT-PCR with HTBI primers. Via MiXCR, TCRdb re-called the multiplex PCR reads, giving one row per CDR3 protein. Of 380,000 or so distinct CDR3 sequences in the sample, roughly 14% were seen once. The sample belongs to a study of T cells in Graves' hyperthyroidism and ophthalmopathy. CDR1 and CDR2 (germline): LGHDT, YNNKEL (reference sequence). The V end was cut by 4 bases, the J end by 5 bases, with 12 bases between. The CDR3 sequence is 14 residues long.

Specimen: blood. This chain links TRBV3-1 with TRBJ1-5; D perhaps matches TRBD1 (5 bases). This sequence originates from a man younger than 45 with Graves' hyperthyroidism that later progressed to Graves' ophthalmopathy. The CDR3 region has the DNA TGTGCCAGCAGCCCCCAGGGTAGGGATCAGCCCCAGCATTTT. Amino acid sequence: CASSPQGRDQPQHF.